The clone carrying this TCR beta chain was observed many times. Its matching antigen is unknown. These data originate in a study of early T cells in non-severe SARS-CoV-2 infection. Study information: With bulk RNA from unsorted whole blood as input, sequencing yielded unpaired chains. Overall study results and limits: VDJdb matching favored anti-spike CD8 responses, missing private and CD4 specificities.

Individual cDNA molecules carried attached unique molecular identifiers. Using its own MiXCR run on the 5' RACE reads, TCRdb lists one record per CDR3 protein. Among roughly 17,000 distinct CDR3 sequences listed, roughly 5.4% were seen once. The CDR3 sequence is 14 residues long. V trimming: 7 bases; J trimming: 5 bases; junction bases outside the gene matches: 6. Germline V gene sequence: CDR1 SNHLY, CDR2 FYNNEI. The J gene is TRBJ2-5, the V gene TRBV2; 11 positions match TRBD2. This specimen was whole blood, taken at baseline. This clonotype originated in an adult who was a healthcare worker with PCR-confirmed SARS-CoV-2 infection or an uninfected control (not recorded which). CDR3 sequence: CASMGLAEMETQYF. The CDR3 nucleotides are TGTGCCAGCATGGGACTAGCGGAGATGGAGACCCAGTACTTC.